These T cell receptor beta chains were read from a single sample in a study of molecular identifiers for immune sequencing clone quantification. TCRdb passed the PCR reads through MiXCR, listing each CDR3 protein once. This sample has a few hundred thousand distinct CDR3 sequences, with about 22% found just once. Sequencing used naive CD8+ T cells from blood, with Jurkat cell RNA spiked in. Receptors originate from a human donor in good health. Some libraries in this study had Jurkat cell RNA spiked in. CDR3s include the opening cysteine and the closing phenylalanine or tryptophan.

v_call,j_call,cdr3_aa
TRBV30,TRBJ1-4,CAWNTQTNEKLFF
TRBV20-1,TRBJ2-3,CSARILALTATQYF
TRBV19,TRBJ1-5,CAGSIWTGGNQPQHF
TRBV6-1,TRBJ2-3,CASSEDVSGYTDTQYF
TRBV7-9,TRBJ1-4,CASGPEGNEKLFF
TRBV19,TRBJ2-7,CASSIVGWGEQYF
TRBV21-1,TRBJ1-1,CASSATGVKAFF
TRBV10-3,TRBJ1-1,CAISETGIGVAFF
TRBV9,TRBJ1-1,CASSAHRTGEDTEAFF
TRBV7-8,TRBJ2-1,CASSLEQLYNEQFF
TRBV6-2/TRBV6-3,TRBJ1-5,CASQSWEDAGNQPQHF
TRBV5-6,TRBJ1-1,CASSFWGSYTEAFF
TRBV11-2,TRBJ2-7,CASSSGRDTLTYEQYF
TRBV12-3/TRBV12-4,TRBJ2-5,CASSLAGAGETQYF
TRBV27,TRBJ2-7,CASSYIAGVSSYEQYF
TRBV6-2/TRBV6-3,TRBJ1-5,CASSYFGGDQPPHF
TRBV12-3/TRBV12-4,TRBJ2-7,CASSLDWSYEQYF
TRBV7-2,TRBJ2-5,CASSPGTEQETPYF
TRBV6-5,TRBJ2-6,CASSRRTVSGANVLTF
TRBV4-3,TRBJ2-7,CASRQARPWRSYEQYF
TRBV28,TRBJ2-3,CASKRPASTDTQYF
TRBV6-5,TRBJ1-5,CASRQTGNNQPQHF
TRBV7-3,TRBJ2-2,CASSPPIGSGATGELFF
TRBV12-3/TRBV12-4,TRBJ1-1,CASSLVWGSEAFF
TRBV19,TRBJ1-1,CASSIVGVNTEAFF
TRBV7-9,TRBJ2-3,CARSFEGGLTDTQYF
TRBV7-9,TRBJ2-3,CASSAGTSGGAPDTQYF
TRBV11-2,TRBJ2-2,CASSSGPSPTGELFF
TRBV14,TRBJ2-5,CASSQDLYQETQYF
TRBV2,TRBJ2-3,CASREPTAGGPDTQYF
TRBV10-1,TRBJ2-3,CASNKSMGLITNTQYF
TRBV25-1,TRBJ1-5,CASSDSGQGLHF
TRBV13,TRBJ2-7,CASSPGQGDSYEQYF
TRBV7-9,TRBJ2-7,CASSPSGGYEQYF
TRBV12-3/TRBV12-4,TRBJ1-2,CASSSGVYYGYTF
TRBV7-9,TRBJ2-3,CASSSTHEPRDRGLADTQYF
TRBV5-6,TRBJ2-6,CASSLDPVHSGANVLTF
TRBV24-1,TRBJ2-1,CATTLRRNEQFF
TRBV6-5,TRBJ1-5,CASSLGVRQPQHF
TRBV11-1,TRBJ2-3,CASSLTTSGSRHTQYF
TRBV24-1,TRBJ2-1,CATSDAGGPEQFF
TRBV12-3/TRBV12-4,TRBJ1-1,CASSPSARGVTEAFF
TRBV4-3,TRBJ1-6,CASSQGSRGSPLHF
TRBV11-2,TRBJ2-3,CASSYLAGGNPDTQYF
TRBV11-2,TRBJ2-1,CASSFVYSSYNEQFF
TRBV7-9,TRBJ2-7,CASSRTVSSYEQYF
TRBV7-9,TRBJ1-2,CASSPAGDYGYTF